This T cell receptor (beta chain) was profiled in a study of CD8 T cells in ankylosing spondylitis. This clonotype was found a few times. Trimming stripped 1 base from V and 6 bases from J, with 10 bases between. The CDR3 sequence is 14 residues long. CDR1 KGHSH and CDR2 LQKENI come from the germline V gene. TCRdb itself ran the 5' RACE reads through MiXCR, one entry per CDR3 protein. The sample has a few hundred thousand distinct CDR3 sequences; less than 25% are singletons. The V call is TRBV18, the J call TRBJ2-1; D may be TRBD2 (5 bases). The source material was blood, either unsorted or a sorted T cell fraction (not recorded which). The clonotype comes from a female donor with ankylosing spondylitis or in good health (not recorded which). CDR3 sequence reads: CASSPQGGSNEQFF. Written as DNA, the CDR3 is TGTGCCAGCTCACCACAGGGCGGGTCCAATGAGCAGTTCTTC.